This TCR beta chain was captured by sequencing in a study of T cells after yellow fever vaccination. General observations from the study: It was a small share of clonotypes that appeared in both CD4 and CD8 compartments. Booster sampling recovered most clones from primary vaccination (approximately 97% CD4, approximately 90% CD8). A faster peak, day 5 versus 15, was reached by the weaker secondary response.

CDR3 length equals 13 residues. Germline V CDR1 and CDR2: MNHNY, SVGAGI (reference sequence). V was shortened by 4 bases and J by 2 bases, with 6 bases between the two germline ends. TCRdb analysed the 5' RACE reads with MiXCR anew, one entry per CDR3 protein. The sample has 55,000 or so distinct CDR3 sequences, less than 8.5% seen once. This chain uses TRBV6-6 with TRBJ1-5; D gene uncertain. The input for sequencing was CD8+ T cells not binding an NS4B(214-222) dextramer, sorted from PBMCs, taken about 41 days after the first yellow fever vaccination. The TCR was taken from a man aged 18 to 30 who received the YFV17D yellow fever vaccine. The CDR3 sequence: CASSWRGNQPQHF. CDR3 DNA: TGTGCCAGCAGTTGGAGGGGCAATCAGCCCCAGCATTTT.